This T cell receptor (beta chain) was recorded in a study of blood T cell repertoires in COVID-19. Across the study: Sources were T cells, B-cell-depleted T cells, or PBMCs; the material itself was cDNA or gDNA.

Sequenced by immunoSEQ multiplex PCR; TCRdb stores in-frame clones only, minus some. The sample yields fewer than 350,000 clones, about 86% seen once. J lost 4 bases, V lost 0 bases, and 5 bases had no gene match. Germline CDR1 and CDR2: LGHNA and YSLEER. The CDR3 has 16 amino acids. This TCR was recovered from a woman aged 55-70 years with active or convalescent COVID-19. The V gene is TRBV4-3, the J gene TRBJ2-2; 7 bases agree with TRBD2. Source material: peripheral blood. CDR3 in DNA: TGCGCCAGCAGCCAAGATCGGCCGGGGGGCACCGGGGAGCTGTTTTTT. Residues: CASSQDRPGGTGELFF.